This record looks at one T cell receptor (beta chain) sequence and its context. Its matching antigen is unknown. V shed 4 bases and J shed 4 bases, with 11 bases lying between them. The CDR3 has 14 amino acids. In germline, CDR1 is LGHDT, CDR2 YNNKEL (reference sequence). This entry is derived from a study of T cell responses to AZD1222 COVID-19 vaccine. General study findings and limits: Among the donors, most were white British and more were female, and clonal diversity was possibly underestimated. Two doses of AZD1222 preceded a rise in Spike-specific TCR breadth and depth.

Using immunoSEQ multiplex PCR, the repertoire was profiled, and TCRdb retains in-frame clones only, with some absent. The table lists some 110,000 clones, approximately 89% of them singletons. Sequences were derived from peripheral blood, sampled 28 days after the second AZD1222 dose. This chain joins TRBV3-1 (or the pseudogene TRBV3-2) and TRBJ1-3, with D maybe TRBD1 (5 bases). The TCR comes from an adult who received the AZD1222 COVID-19 vaccine. The DNA for the CDR3 is TGTGCCAGCAGCCTGGGGACGGACGGAAACACCATATATTTT. It translates to CASSLGTDGNTIYF.